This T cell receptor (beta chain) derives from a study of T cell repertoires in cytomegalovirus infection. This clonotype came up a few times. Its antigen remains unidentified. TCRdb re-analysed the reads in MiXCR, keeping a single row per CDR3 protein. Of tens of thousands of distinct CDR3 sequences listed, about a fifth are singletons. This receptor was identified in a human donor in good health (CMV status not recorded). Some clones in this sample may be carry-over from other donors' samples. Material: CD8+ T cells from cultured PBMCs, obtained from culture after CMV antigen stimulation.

CDR3 DNA: TGTGCCAGCAGCTTAGGGACTAGCGGGAAAGATGAGCAGTTCTTC. Translating gives CASSLGTSGKDEQFF. The chain employs TRBV11-3 and TRBJ2-1, with 12 bases that match TRBD2. Losses at the gene ends were 1 base for V and 8 bases for J; bases not matched to a gene: 3. CDR3 size: 15 residues. Per the germline V gene, CDR1 is SGHNT and CDR2 is YENEEA.